This is a list of T cell receptor beta chains from one sample in a study of T cell repertoires in cytomegalovirus infection. One entry per CDR3 protein, called by TCRdb with MiXCR from the reads. The table has about 260,000 distinct CDR3 sequences, around 9% seen once. The sequencing sample was made of PBMCs. Receptors originate from a human donor in good health (CMV status not recorded). Some clones in this sample may be carry-over from other donors' samples. The CDR3 runs from the conserved cysteine through the conserved F or W. D genes are given only for firm matches. Rows give clone size only sometimes, using once, few, many, or a class for an expanded clone.

cdr3_nt: TGTGCCAGCTTCTCTGGGACTTCTAATGAGCAGTTCTTC
cdr3_aa: CASFSGTSNEQFF
clone_size: -
v_call: TRBV5-4
d_call: -
j_call: TRBJ2-1

cdr3_nt: TGTGCCAGCAGCTTTTCTGATACCGCGAACACTGAAGCTTTCTTT
cdr3_aa: CASSFSDTANTEAFF
clone_size: few
v_call: TRBV7-2
d_call: -
j_call: TRBJ1-1

cdr3_nt: TGTGCCAGCAGTTCTCGACAGGGGAAACTGAATGGCTACACCTTC
cdr3_aa: CASSSRQGKLNGYTF
clone_size: many
v_call: TRBV6-5
d_call: TRBD1
j_call: TRBJ1-2

cdr3_nt: TGTGCCAGCAGCTTAACTGGACTGTACAATGAGCAGTTCTTC
cdr3_aa: CASSLTGLYNEQFF
clone_size: -
v_call: TRBV7-3
d_call: -
j_call: TRBJ2-1

cdr3_nt: TGCGCCAGCAGCCCAGACCCGGGCTTAAATGAAAAACTGTTTTTT
cdr3_aa: CASSPDPGLNEKLFF
clone_size: -
v_call: TRBV5-1
d_call: -
j_call: TRBJ1-4

cdr3_nt: TGTGCCAGCAGCGAAACTAGCGGCCCCTACGAGCAGTACTTC
cdr3_aa: CASSETSGPYEQYF
clone_size: many
v_call: TRBV11-2
d_call: TRBD2
j_call: TRBJ2-7

cdr3_nt: TGTGCCAGCAGCCGAAGAGTAGCGGGGGTTCTCACAGATACGCAGTATTTT
cdr3_aa: CASSRRVAGVLTDTQYF
clone_size: many
v_call: TRBV7-2
d_call: TRBD2
j_call: TRBJ2-3

cdr3_nt: TGTGCCAGCAGCTTAGGAATGGGGACGCGAGTCGGTGAGCAGTACTTC
cdr3_aa: CASSLGMGTRVGEQYF
clone_size: many
v_call: TRBV7-2
d_call: -
j_call: TRBJ2-7

cdr3_nt: TGCGCCAGCAGCGATTTTCGTAGCGGGATCGGCCACAATGAGCAGTTCTTC
cdr3_aa: CASSDFRSGIGHNEQFF
clone_size: many
v_call: TRBV5-1
d_call: TRBD2
j_call: TRBJ2-1

cdr3_nt: TGTGCCAGCAGCTTACGACAGATTATGAACACTGAAGCTTTCTTT
cdr3_aa: CASSLRQIMNTEAFF
clone_size: few
v_call: TRBV7-2
d_call: -
j_call: TRBJ1-1

cdr3_nt: TGTGCCAGCAGCTTAGGTTTCGCAGAACCCGCCCTTTGGCCCCAGCATTTT
cdr3_aa: CASSLGFAEPALWPQHF
clone_size: many
v_call: TRBV7-2
d_call: -
j_call: TRBJ1-5

cdr3_nt: TGTGCCAGCAGCCGTGAGGGGCAGGGGGGCGGCTACACCTTC
cdr3_aa: CASSREGQGGGYTF
clone_size: few
v_call: TRBV11-3
d_call: TRBD1
j_call: TRBJ1-2

cdr3_nt: TGTGCCAGCAGTCCCTACGGGACAGGCACAGATACGCAGTATTTT
cdr3_aa: CASSPYGTGTDTQYF
clone_size: few
v_call: TRBV28
d_call: TRBD1
j_call: TRBJ2-3

cdr3_nt: TGCAGTGCTAGAGGGAGGACAGGGTGGGATTCACCCCTCCACTTT
cdr3_aa: CSARGRTGWDSPLHF
clone_size: -
v_call: TRBV20-1
d_call: TRBD1
j_call: TRBJ1-6

cdr3_nt: TGCGCCAGCAGCTTTCTAGCGGGGGACGGGGATACGCAGTATTTT
cdr3_aa: CASSFLAGDGDTQYF
clone_size: -
v_call: TRBV5-1
d_call: TRBD2
j_call: TRBJ2-3

cdr3_nt: TGTGCCAGCATCTCAACGGGAACCAGCTCCTACGAGCAGTACTTC
cdr3_aa: CASISTGTSSYEQYF
clone_size: few
v_call: TRBV6-5
d_call: -
j_call: TRBJ2-7

cdr3_nt: TGTGCCAGCAGTTTAGGACAGGGGAATTCACTCCTCCACTTT
cdr3_aa: CASSLGQGNSLLHF
clone_size: -
v_call: TRBV28
d_call: TRBD1
j_call: TRBJ1-6

cdr3_nt: TGTGCCAGCAGTGAGGGCAGGGGGCATGAGACCCAGTACTTC
cdr3_aa: CASSEGRGHETQYF
clone_size: -
v_call: TRBV6-1
d_call: TRBD1
j_call: TRBJ2-5

cdr3_nt: TGTGCCAGCAGCTCACGACTAGCGGGACTCGCGAACACCGGGGAGCTGTTTTTT
cdr3_aa: CASSSRLAGLANTGELFF
clone_size: many
v_call: TRBV7-2
d_call: TRBD2
j_call: TRBJ2-2

cdr3_nt: TGTGCCAGCAGTGGCACGGGGAAGTCCTACAATGAGCAGTTCTTC
cdr3_aa: CASSGTGKSYNEQFF
clone_size: many
v_call: TRBV6-1
d_call: -
j_call: TRBJ2-1

cdr3_nt: TGTGCCAGCAGCGGGCGGTCGAGCTCTGGAAACACCATATATTTT
cdr3_aa: CASSGRSSSGNTIYF
clone_size: many
v_call: TRBV7-2
d_call: -
j_call: TRBJ1-3

cdr3_nt: TGTGCCAGCAGCTGGACAGGGTCTGGGGCCAACGTCCTGACTTTC
cdr3_aa: CASSWTGSGANVLTF
clone_size: many
v_call: TRBV7-2
d_call: TRBD1
j_call: TRBJ2-6

cdr3_nt: TGTGCCAGCAGCTTAGGGGCCGGTGGGGGGGGGCAAGAGACCCAGTACTTC
cdr3_aa: CASSLGAGGGGQETQYF
clone_size: many
v_call: TRBV7-3
d_call: TRBD2
j_call: TRBJ2-5

cdr3_nt: TGCAGTGCTAGAGTGGCGCGACAGGGGGCCGGTGGCTACACCTTC
cdr3_aa: CSARVARQGAGGYTF
clone_size: few
v_call: TRBV20-1
d_call: TRBD1
j_call: TRBJ1-2

cdr3_nt: TGTGCCAGTGGATTGACTAGCGGGAGGGCCTTC
cdr3_aa: CASGLTSGRAF
clone_size: many
v_call: TRBV19
d_call: TRBD2
j_call: TRBJ2-4

cdr3_nt: TGTGCCAGCAGCTTCCCCGAAGCGGTTAGCTCCTACAATGAGCAGTTCTTC
cdr3_aa: CASSFPEAVSSYNEQFF
clone_size: many
v_call: TRBV7-2
d_call: -
j_call: TRBJ2-1

cdr3_nt: TGTGCCAGCAGCCCCCGCCGAGCGGGAGGGCCCGACAATGAGCAGTTCTTC
cdr3_aa: CASSPRRAGGPDNEQFF
clone_size: many
v_call: TRBV9
d_call: TRBD2
j_call: TRBJ2-1

cdr3_nt: TGCAGACCGACCGGGAACACTGAAGCTTTCTTT
cdr3_aa: CRPTGNTEAFF
clone_size: many
v_call: TRBV20-1
d_call: -
j_call: TRBJ1-1

cdr3_nt: TGTGCCAGCAGTTCCGGGACAGGGGGCAGGTGGACGGGACAGCCCCAGCATTTT
cdr3_aa: CASSSGTGGRWTGQPQHF
clone_size: -
v_call: TRBV12-3/TRBV12-4
d_call: TRBD1
j_call: TRBJ1-5

cdr3_nt: TGCAGCGTTGAAGAGGGCCAGCTCCTCCGCTATGGCTACACCTTC
cdr3_aa: CSVEEGQLLRYGYTF
clone_size: few
v_call: TRBV29-1
d_call: -
j_call: TRBJ1-2

cdr3_nt: TGTGCCAGCAGTACAGGGGGCGGTGGCTACACCTTC
cdr3_aa: CASSTGGGGYTF
clone_size: many
v_call: TRBV12-3/TRBV12-4
d_call: TRBD1
j_call: TRBJ1-2

cdr3_nt: TGTGCCAGCACCTCGGGCCTTAGCAATCAGCCCCAGCATTTT
cdr3_aa: CASTSGLSNQPQHF
clone_size: many
v_call: TRBV12-3/TRBV12-4
d_call: -
j_call: TRBJ1-5

cdr3_nt: TGTGCCAGCAGCCTACAGACAGTGAACACTGAAGCTTTCTTT
cdr3_aa: CASSLQTVNTEAFF
clone_size: many
v_call: TRBV7-2
d_call: -
j_call: TRBJ1-1

cdr3_nt: TGTGCCAGCAGTGATTTCAAAGATACGCAGTATTTT
cdr3_aa: CASSDFKDTQYF
clone_size: many
v_call: TRBV6-1
d_call: -
j_call: TRBJ2-3

cdr3_nt: TGTGCCAGCAGCCTGCGACCCGGGTCAGATTCGGGAGATACGCAGTATTTT
cdr3_aa: CASSLRPGSDSGDTQYF
clone_size: many
v_call: TRBV7-3
d_call: -
j_call: TRBJ2-3

cdr3_nt: TGTGCCATCAGTGAGTCCGACAGGGGACATGGCTACACCTTC
cdr3_aa: CAISESDRGHGYTF
clone_size: many
v_call: TRBV10-3
d_call: TRBD1
j_call: TRBJ1-2

cdr3_nt: TGTGCCAGCAGTTACTCAGGTCCCGCGAACACCGGGGAGCTGTTTTTT
cdr3_aa: CASSYSGPANTGELFF
clone_size: many
v_call: TRBV6-6
d_call: -
j_call: TRBJ2-2

cdr3_nt: TGTGCCAGCAGTTTAAGGCGGAACACTGAAGCTTTCTTT
cdr3_aa: CASSLRRNTEAFF
clone_size: many
v_call: TRBV28
d_call: -
j_call: TRBJ1-1

cdr3_nt: TGTGCCAGCAGCCCCGGGGGGCACTCCTACGAGCAGTACTTC
cdr3_aa: CASSPGGHSYEQYF
clone_size: -
v_call: TRBV7-2
d_call: -
j_call: TRBJ2-7

cdr3_nt: TGCAGCGTTGAATTGGGGCAGGGGGCGTTCGGCTACACCTTC
cdr3_aa: CSVELGQGAFGYTF
clone_size: few
v_call: TRBV29-1
d_call: TRBD1
j_call: TRBJ1-2

cdr3_nt: TGCAGTGCTAGCAAACAGGGGGTGTTTAAAATGAACACTGAAGCTTTCTTT
cdr3_aa: CSASKQGVFKMNTEAFF
clone_size: -
v_call: TRBV20-1
d_call: TRBD1
j_call: TRBJ1-1

cdr3_nt: TGTGCCAGCAGCCAAGGAGTTCCCCTAGAAAAACTGTTTTTT
cdr3_aa: CASSQGVPLEKLFF
clone_size: -
v_call: TRBV14
d_call: -
j_call: TRBJ1-4

cdr3_nt: TGTGCCAGTAGTTCAAGGCTGGTTTTGGGGCTCTCTGATACGCAGTATTTT
cdr3_aa: CASSSRLVLGLSDTQYF
clone_size: few
v_call: TRBV19
d_call: -
j_call: TRBJ2-3

cdr3_nt: TGTGCCAGCAGCCGCGGACAGGGAAAAGTTAGCGATACGCAGTATTTT
cdr3_aa: CASSRGQGKVSDTQYF
clone_size: many
v_call: TRBV7-2
d_call: TRBD1
j_call: TRBJ2-3

cdr3_nt: TGTGCCAGCAGCCCGCGACAGGGGGATGGCTACACCTTC
cdr3_aa: CASSPRQGDGYTF
clone_size: many
v_call: TRBV7-2
d_call: TRBD1
j_call: TRBJ1-2

cdr3_nt: TGTGCCAGTAGTATGGGGACGCAGCCCCAGCATTTT
cdr3_aa: CASSMGTQPQHF
clone_size: -
v_call: TRBV19
d_call: -
j_call: TRBJ1-5

cdr3_nt: TGTGCCAGCAGTTACTCTCGACAGGAAAGCAATCAGCCCCAGCATTTT
cdr3_aa: CASSYSRQESNQPQHF
clone_size: few
v_call: TRBV6-6
d_call: -
j_call: TRBJ1-5

cdr3_nt: TGCAGCGTTGCTGCGGGAGGTGCGAACACCGGGGAGCTGTTTTTT
cdr3_aa: CSVAAGGANTGELFF
clone_size: few
v_call: TRBV29-1
d_call: TRBD2
j_call: TRBJ2-2

cdr3_nt: TGTGCCAGCAGTGCGGGACAGGGTTGGCCACCCCTCCACTTT
cdr3_aa: CASSAGQGWPPLHF
clone_size: many
v_call: TRBV28
d_call: TRBD1
j_call: TRBJ1-6

cdr3_nt: TGTGCCAGCAGCTTTCAGGGACAGACCTACGAGCAGTACTTC
cdr3_aa: CASSFQGQTYEQYF
clone_size: -
v_call: TRBV7-9
d_call: TRBD1
j_call: TRBJ2-7

cdr3_nt: TGTGCCAGCAGCTTAACCGGGACAGGGAGGAGAGCCGAGCAGTACTTC
cdr3_aa: CASSLTGTGRRAEQYF
clone_size: -
v_call: TRBV7-2
d_call: TRBD1
j_call: TRBJ2-7

cdr3_nt: TGCAGCGTTTCAAGAGGGTCCAGTAGTACGCAGTATTTT
cdr3_aa: CSVSRGSSSTQYF
clone_size: -
v_call: TRBV29-1
d_call: -
j_call: TRBJ2-3

cdr3_nt: TGTGCCAGCAGCACAGGACAGGTCTCCTATAATTCACCCCTCCACTTT
cdr3_aa: CASSTGQVSYNSPLHF
clone_size: many
v_call: TRBV7-2
d_call: TRBD1
j_call: TRBJ1-6

cdr3_nt: TGTGCCAGCAGCTCTCAGACAGGGAGCTCCGGGGCCAACGTCCTGACTTTC
cdr3_aa: CASSSQTGSSGANVLTF
clone_size: once
v_call: TRBV9
d_call: TRBD1
j_call: TRBJ2-6